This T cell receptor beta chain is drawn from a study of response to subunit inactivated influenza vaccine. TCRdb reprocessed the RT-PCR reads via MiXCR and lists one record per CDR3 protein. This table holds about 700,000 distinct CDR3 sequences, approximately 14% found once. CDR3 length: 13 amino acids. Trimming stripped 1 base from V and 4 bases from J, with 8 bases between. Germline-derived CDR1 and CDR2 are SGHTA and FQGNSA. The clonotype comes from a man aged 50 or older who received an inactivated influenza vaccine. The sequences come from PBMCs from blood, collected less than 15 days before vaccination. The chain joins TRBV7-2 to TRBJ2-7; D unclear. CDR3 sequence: CASSLGKIYEQYF. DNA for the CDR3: TGTGCCAGCAGCTTAGGGAAGATTTACGAGCAGTACTTC. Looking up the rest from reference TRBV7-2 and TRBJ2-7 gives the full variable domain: GAGVSQSPSNKVTEKGKDVELRCDPISGHTALYWYRQSLGQGLEFLIYFQGNSAPDKSGLPSDRFSAERTGGSVSTLTIQRTQQEDSAVYLCASSLGKIYEQYFGPGTRLTVT.